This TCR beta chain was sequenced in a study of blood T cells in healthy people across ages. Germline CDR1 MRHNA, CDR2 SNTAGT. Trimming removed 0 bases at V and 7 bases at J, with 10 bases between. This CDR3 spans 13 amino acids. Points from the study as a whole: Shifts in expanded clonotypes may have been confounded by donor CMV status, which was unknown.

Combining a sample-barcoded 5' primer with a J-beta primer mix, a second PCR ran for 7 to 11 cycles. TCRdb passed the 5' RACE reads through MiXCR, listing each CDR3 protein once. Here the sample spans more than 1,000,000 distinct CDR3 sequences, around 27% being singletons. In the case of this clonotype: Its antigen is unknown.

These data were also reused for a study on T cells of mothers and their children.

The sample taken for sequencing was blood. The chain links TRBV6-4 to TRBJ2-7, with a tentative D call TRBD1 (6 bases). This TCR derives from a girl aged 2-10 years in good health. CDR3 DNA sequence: TGTGCCAGCAGTGACTCGAAGGGGGATGAGCAGTACTTC. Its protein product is CASSDSKGDEQYF.